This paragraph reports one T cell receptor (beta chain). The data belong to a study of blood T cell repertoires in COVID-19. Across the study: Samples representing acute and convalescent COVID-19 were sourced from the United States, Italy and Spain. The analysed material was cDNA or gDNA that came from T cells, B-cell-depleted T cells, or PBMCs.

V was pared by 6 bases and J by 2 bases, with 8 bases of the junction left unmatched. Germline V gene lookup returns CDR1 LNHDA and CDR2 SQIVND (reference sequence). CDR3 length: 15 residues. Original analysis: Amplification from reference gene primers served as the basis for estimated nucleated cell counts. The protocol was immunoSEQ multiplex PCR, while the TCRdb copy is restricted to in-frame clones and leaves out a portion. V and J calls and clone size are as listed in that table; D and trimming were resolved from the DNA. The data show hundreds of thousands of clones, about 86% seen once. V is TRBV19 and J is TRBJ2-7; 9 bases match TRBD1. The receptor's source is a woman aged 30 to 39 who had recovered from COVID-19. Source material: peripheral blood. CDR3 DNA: TGTGCCAGTAGCACCGGGACAGGGAAGACCTACGAGCAGTACTTC. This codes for CASSTGTGKTYEQYF.